What follows describes a single TCR beta chain. This clonotype has at least ten counts. Its antigen is not yet known. Within one base of it there is no much larger clone, and no base qualities were kept. From cysteine to phenylalanine, the CDR3 is 16 amino acids long. Only CDR3 DNA remains: 48 bases, in frame from the first base. CDR1 and CDR2 were assigned from the germline V gene as SGDLS and YYNGEE. At the junction V is shortened by 0 bases and J by 9 bases; bases outside the gene matches: 12. Moderately to severely active disease, a Clinical Activity Score of at least 3, a NOSPECS grade of at least 4, and a duration under 3 months were present in ophthalmopathy patients. Any patient with an uncontrolled infection, another autoimmune disease, pregnancy or lactation was excluded. Diagnoses were established on the basis of clinical symptoms, serum thyroxine and TRAb, thyroid ultrasound, and orbital computed tomography. PBMCs were isolated from more than 9 ml of fresh peripheral blood by Ficoll-Paque density gradient centrifugation. Total RNA was extracted with Trizol reagent, and quality was checked on an Agilent 2100 Bioanalyzer.

The data were taken from a study of T cells in Graves' hyperthyroidism and ophthalmopathy (dated by TCRdb to between 2018 and 2021). In the study overall: Peripheral blood samples were taken at the time of initial diagnosis, prior to any treatment. To identify TCR V-J signatures that set the groups apart, the researchers used a discovery cohort of about a hundred patients, made up of 40 to 45 with Graves' ophthalmopathy and 57 with stable Graves' hyperthyroidism. Once sampling was done, hyperthyroidism patients were given methimazole at a starting dose of 30 mg daily, whereas ophthalmopathy patients were given high-dose intravenous methylprednisolone. An independent validation cohort of 18 to 20 hyperthyroidism patients and approximately 17 patients who later progressed to ophthalmopathy tested prospective prediction of ophthalmopathy. According to the paper, TCR Vbeta CDR3 sequencing was carried out on over 130 peripheral blood samples, which came from 40 to 45 ophthalmopathy, approximately 78 hyperthyroidism and roughly 17 progressor patients. Thyroid tissue and blood T-cell repertoires from more than five Graves' hyperthyroidism patients were also compared in the study. The roughly 100 discovery patients were randomly divided into training and test sets at a 7:3 ratio.

What the study reported, not specific to this receptor: Sample size was not statistically predetermined, and investigators were not blinded to group allocation. A 13 V-J signature model separated ophthalmopathy from stable hyperthyroidism, with about 90% sensitivity and 81.08% specificity in cross-validation and 80%/75% in testing. Most expanded thyroid clonotypes (frequency above 0.001) were also found in blood, which suggests that blood repertoires may mirror thyroid immune responses. In validation, the model predicted progression to ophthalmopathy with 55% to 71% sensitivity and 72.22% specificity, a median of 6.5 months before onset.

The TCR beta CDR3 regions were amplified from the RNA transcripts. The TCR CDR3 was subjected to a first round of RT-PCR using the HTBI primer set and the Qiagen OneStep RT-PCR kit. The libraries were constructed in a second round of multiplex PCR and then size-selected and purified. Sequencing of the libraries was done on an Illumina HiSeq2000 using paired-end 100 bp reads. The study's processing was this. SOAPnuke was used to process the raw data, with reads discarded if the reads contained adapters or uncalled bases, had a mean Phred below 15, or lacked an exact constant-primer or identifier match. COPE v1.2.5 was used to merge the high-quality paired reads, and each unique nucleotide sequence was defined as a clonotype. MiTCR v1.1 was used to align the clonotypes against IMGT TRBV, TRBD and TRBJ reference segments. The analysis was restricted to V-J combinations with a frequency above 0.0001, which together covered 99% to 99.2% of the repertoires. A TCS score was defined as the ratio of F50 (clonal expansion) to E x V (chaos), with BLOSUM62-based TCRdist applied between CDR3 peptides within each V-J. Welch's t-statistics and random forest reduced around 510 V-J features to about 13, which were used in a naive Bayes classifier (R e1071). Clones were called with MiXCR by TCRdb after fastp trimmed the public reads at Q25, and only in-frame beta chains were retained. Rows merge per CDR3 protein into single entries with the most common DNA and genes. These V and J calls rely on TCRdb rather than the paper's analysis. The sample table lists about 500,000 distinct CDR3 sequences, about 16% of them with a count of one. Clones ranked in the top ten supply less than 30% of the sample.

The sequenced sample was blood. The TCR was taken from a woman between 25 and 40 years old with Graves' ophthalmopathy. The chain employs TRBV9 and TRBJ2-3, with 8 bases aligning to TRBD2. The sequence in DNA is TGTGCCAGCAGCGTAGCACTTGGGACTAGAGGAGGGACGCAGTATTTT. Translated, it gives CASSVALGTRGGTQYF.